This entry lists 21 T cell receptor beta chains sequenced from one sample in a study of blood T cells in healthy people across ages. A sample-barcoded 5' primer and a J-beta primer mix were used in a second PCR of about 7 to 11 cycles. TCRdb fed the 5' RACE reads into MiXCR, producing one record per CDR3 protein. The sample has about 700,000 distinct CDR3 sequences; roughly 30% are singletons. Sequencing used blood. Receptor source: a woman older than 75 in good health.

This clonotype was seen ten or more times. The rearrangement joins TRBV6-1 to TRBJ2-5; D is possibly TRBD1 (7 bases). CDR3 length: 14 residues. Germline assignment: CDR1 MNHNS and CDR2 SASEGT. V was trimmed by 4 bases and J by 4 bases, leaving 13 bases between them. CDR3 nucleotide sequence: TGTGCCAGCAGTGCCTACAGGGGAGGAGAGACCCAGTACTTC. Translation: CASSAYRGGETQYF.

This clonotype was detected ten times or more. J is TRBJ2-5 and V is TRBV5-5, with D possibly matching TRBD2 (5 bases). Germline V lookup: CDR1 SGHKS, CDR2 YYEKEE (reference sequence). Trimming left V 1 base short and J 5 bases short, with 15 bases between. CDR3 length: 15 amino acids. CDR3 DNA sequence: TGTGCCAGCAGCTTGTCGGACCTACCTAGCGAGACCCAGTACTTC. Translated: CASSLSDLPSETQYF.

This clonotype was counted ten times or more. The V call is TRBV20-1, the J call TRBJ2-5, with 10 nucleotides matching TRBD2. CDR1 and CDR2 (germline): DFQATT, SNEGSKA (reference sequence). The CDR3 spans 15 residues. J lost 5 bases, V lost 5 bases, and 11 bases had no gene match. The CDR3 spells CSAPRTSGGVETQYF. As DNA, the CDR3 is TGCAGTGCTCCGCGGACTAGCGGAGGGGTGGAGACCCAGTACTTC.

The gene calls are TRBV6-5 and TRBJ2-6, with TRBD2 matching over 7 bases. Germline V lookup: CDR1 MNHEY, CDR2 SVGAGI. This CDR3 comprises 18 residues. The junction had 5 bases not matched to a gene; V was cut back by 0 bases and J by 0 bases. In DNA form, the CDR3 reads TGTGCCAGCAGTTACTCCCGAGCGGGGAGCTCTGGGGCCAACGTCCTGACTTTC. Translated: CASSYSRAGSSGANVLTF.

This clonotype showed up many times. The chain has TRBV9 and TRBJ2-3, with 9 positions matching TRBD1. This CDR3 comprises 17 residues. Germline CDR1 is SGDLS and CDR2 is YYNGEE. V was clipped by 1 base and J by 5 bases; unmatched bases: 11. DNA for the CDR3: TGTGCCAGCAGCGTATGGTTGGGGGACAGGGAAGGAGATACGCAGTATTTT. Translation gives CASSVWLGDREGDTQYF. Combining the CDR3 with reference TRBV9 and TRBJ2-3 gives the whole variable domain DSGVTQTPKHLITATGQRVTLRCSPRSGDLSVYWYQQSLDQGLQFLIQYYNGEERAKGNILERFSAQQFPDLHSELNLSSLELGDSALYFCASSVWLGDREGDTQYFGPGTRLTVL.

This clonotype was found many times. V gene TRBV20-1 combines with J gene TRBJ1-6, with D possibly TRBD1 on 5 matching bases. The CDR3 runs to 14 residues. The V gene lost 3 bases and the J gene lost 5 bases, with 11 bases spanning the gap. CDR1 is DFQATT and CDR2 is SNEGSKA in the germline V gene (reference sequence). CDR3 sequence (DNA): TGCAGTGCTAGCCGGGACGGTGATAATTCACCCCTCCACTTT. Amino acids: CSASRDGDNSPLHF.

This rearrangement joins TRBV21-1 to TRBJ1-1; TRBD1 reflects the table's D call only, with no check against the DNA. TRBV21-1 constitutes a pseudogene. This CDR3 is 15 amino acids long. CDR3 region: CASTVTGWDLAEAFF. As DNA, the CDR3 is TGTGCCAGCACGGTGACAGGTTGGGACCTGGCTGAAGCTTTCTTT.

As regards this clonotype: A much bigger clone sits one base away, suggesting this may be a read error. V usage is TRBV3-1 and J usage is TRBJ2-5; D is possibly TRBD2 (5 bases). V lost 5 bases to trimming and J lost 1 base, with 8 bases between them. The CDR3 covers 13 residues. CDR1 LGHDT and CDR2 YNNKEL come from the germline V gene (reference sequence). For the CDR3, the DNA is TGTGCCAGCAGCATGCGGGCCCAAGAGACCCAGTACTTC. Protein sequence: CASSMRAQETQYF.

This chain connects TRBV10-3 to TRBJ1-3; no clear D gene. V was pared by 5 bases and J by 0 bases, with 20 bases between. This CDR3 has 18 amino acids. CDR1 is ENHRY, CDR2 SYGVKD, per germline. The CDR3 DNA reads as TGTGCCATCAGTTCCCCCCCGGGGTTGGAACTCTCTGGAAACACCATATATTTT. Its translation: CAISSPPGLELSGNTIYF.

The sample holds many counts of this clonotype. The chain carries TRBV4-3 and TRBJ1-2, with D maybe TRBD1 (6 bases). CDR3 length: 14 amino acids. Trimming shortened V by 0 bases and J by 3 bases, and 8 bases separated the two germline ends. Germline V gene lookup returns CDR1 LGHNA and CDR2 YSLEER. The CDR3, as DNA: TGCGCCAGCAGCCAAGACAGGGGCGACTATGGCTACACCTTC. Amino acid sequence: CASSQDRGDYGYTF.

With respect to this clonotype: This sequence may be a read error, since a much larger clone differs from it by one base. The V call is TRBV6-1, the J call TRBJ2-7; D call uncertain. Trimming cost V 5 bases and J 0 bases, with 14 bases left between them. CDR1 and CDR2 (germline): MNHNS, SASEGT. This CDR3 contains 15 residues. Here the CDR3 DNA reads TGTGCCAGCAGTTCCAGGCTGGGCCCCTCCTACGAGCAGTACTTC. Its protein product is CASSSRLGPSYEQYF.

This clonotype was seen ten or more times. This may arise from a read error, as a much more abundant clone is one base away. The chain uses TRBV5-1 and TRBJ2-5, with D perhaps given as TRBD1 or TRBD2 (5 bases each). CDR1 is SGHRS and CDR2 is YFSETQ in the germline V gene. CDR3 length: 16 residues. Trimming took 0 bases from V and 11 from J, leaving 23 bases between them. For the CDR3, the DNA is TGCGCCAGCAGCTTGGTAGGTCGGGACGGCGTCTATGAGCAGTACTTC. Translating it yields CASSLVGRDGVYEQYF.

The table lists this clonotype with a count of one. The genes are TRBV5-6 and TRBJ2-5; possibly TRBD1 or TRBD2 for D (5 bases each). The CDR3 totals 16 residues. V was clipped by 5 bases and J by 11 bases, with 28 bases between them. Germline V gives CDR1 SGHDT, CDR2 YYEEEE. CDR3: CASSLGVGPTQEIQYF. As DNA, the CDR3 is TGTGCCAGCAGTTTAGGGGTGGGACCTACCCAAGAGATTCAGTACTTC.

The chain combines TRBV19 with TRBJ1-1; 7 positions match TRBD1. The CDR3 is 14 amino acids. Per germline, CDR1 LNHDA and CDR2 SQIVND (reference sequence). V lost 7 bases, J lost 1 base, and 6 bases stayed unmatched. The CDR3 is CASTVGGKNTEAFF. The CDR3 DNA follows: TGTGCCAGTACCGTAGGGGGCAAGAACACTGAAGCTTTCTTT.

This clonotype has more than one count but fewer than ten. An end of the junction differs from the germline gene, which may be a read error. CDR3 in amino acids: CANSNWGTRYQETQYF. The CDR3 bases are TGTGCCAACAGCAACTGGGGCACGAGGTACCAAGAGACCCAGTACTTC. The chain links TRBV7-8 to TRBJ2-5; a weak D match, TRBD1 (5 bases). Germline V gene data show CDR1 as SGHVS and CDR2 as FQNEAQ. CDR3 size: 16 residues.

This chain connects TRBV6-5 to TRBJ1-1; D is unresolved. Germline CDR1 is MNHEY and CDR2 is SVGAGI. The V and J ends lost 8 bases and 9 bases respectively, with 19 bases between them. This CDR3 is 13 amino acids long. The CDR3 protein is CASGLNTDGKAFF. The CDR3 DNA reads TGTGCCAGCGGTCTCAACACGGACGGAAAAGCTTTCTTT.

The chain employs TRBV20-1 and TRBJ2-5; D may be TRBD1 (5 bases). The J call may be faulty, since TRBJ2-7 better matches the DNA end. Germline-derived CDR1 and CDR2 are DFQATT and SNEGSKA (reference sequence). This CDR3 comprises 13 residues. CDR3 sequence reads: CSAQGFGSFEQYF. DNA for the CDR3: TGCAGTGCCCAGGGTTTCGGGTCTTTCGAGCAGTACTTC.

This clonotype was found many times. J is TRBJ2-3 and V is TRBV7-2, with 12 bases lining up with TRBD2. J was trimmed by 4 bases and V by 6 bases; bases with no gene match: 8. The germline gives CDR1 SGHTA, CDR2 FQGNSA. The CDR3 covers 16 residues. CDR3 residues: CASSPGLAGRADTQYF. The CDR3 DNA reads TGTGCCAGCAGTCCAGGACTAGCGGGGAGGGCAGATACGCAGTATTTT.

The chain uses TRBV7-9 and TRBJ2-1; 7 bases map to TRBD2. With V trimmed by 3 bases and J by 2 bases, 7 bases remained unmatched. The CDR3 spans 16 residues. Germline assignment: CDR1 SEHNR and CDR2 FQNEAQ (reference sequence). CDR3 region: CASSLPRDYPYNEQFF. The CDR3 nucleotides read TGTGCCAGCAGCTTGCCCCGGGACTACCCCTACAATGAGCAGTTCTTC.

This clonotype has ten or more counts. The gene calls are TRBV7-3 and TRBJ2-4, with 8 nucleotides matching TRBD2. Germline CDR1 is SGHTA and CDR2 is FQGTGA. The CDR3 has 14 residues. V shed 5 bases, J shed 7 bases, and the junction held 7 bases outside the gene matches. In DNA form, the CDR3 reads TGTGCCAGCAGCCTCGGGACTAGTCCTAACATTCAGTACTTC. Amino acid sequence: CASSLGTSPNIQYF.

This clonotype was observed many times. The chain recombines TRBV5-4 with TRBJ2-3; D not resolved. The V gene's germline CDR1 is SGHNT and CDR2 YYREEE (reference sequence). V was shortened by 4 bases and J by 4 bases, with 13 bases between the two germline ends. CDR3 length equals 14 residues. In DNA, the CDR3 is TGTGCCAGCAGCGAAGTGTCACGGCCAGATACGCAGTATTTT. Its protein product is CASSEVSRPDTQYF.